The T cell receptor (beta chain) described here comes from a study of blood T cell repertoires in COVID-19 (dated by TCRdb to the early 2020s). Context from the whole study: Samples covering the acute and convalescent phases of COVID-19 were provided by collaborators in the United States, Italy and Spain. Nearly every sample came with metadata listing a de-identified subject ID, COVID-19 status, age in years and sex. The repertoires were released in a freely available public database intended as a resource for research on the immune response to SARS-CoV-2. The prospective study material was composed of cDNA or gDNA derived from T cells, B-cell-depleted T cells, or PBMCs. Samples came from the ongoing ImmuneRACE study (first 160 participants) plus 1,254 subjects from 6 global collaborators. HLA class I and class II types, where available, came from metadata supplied by the sample provider rather than from assay-based typing. The dataset comprised deeply sampled blood TCRbeta repertoires from subjects exposed to, actively infected with, or recovered from COVID-19. Overall study results and their limits: How much clinical and demographic metadata was included differed by source and by participant, and the metadata was provided uncurated.

There are 17 amino acids in the CDR3, from cysteine to phenylalanine inclusive. CDR3 DNA is the only sequence kept; it has 51 bases, read in frame from the first base. Germline trimming amounts to 2 bases on V and 5 bases on J, with 16 as the count of junction bases outside the gene matches. CDR1 SGHNT and CDR2 YYREEE are derived from the germline V gene (reference sequence). Collaborating institutions collected whole blood in K2EDTA tubes following their own protocols. For TCRbeta analysis, collaborators shipped samples in one of three forms: frozen whole blood, isolated PBMCs, or DNA extracted from either of those sample types. As to this clone: The clone's antigen remains unknown. Within one base of it there is no much larger clone, and no base qualities were kept.

TCRbeta CDR3 regions were amplified from genomic DNA by means of the immunoSEQ Assay, a bias-controlled multiplex PCR. The original methods were these. The number of nucleated cells in each sample was estimated by amplification of reference gene primers within the assay. Sequence reads were collapsed and filtered to measure the absolute abundance of every unique TCRbeta CDR3 rearrangement. Productive Simpson clonality was computed per sample as the square root of Simpson's diversity index over productive rearrangements. TCRdb provides this immuneACCESS table in a form limited to in-frame rearrangements. Some clones are lacking; in checked studies, under half of them reflect an unresolved V gene, and why the rest are absent is not known. V and J calls and clone size are as listed in that table; D and trimming were resolved from the DNA. The sample table shows about 110,000 clones, and roughly 90% are seen once. Under 5.5% of the sample goes to the ten largest clones.

The receptor comes from a middle-aged man with active or convalescent COVID-19. This chain joins TRBV5-4 to TRBJ2-7; TRBD2 agrees with 7 junctional bases. Sequenced sample: peripheral blood. The CDR3 region: CASSLGLLGGVLDEQYF. The nucleotides are TGTGCCAGCAGCTTAGGGTTGCTGGGAGGGGTTTTGGACGAGCAGTACTTC.